This paragraph reports one T cell receptor beta chain. Its antigen is not identified. The sample originates from a study of cytotoxic CD8 clonotypes in ibrutinib-treated CLL. Looking at the study overall: Each sample contained, on average, just over 250,000 productive templates and some 90,000 productive rearrangements. Study outcomes and limitations: Sampling of sustained-remission and progressing patients occurred at differing times. Public clonotypes showed up rarely, and on treatment they shrank or held steady.

Sequencing was performed with immunoSEQ multiplex PCR; in TCRdb, only in-frame clones are kept and a portion is missing. The profile covers hundreds of thousands of clones, with 70% appearing a single time and approximately 15% taken by the ten largest. The TCR sequence derives from a human donor with chronic lymphocytic leukemia. Material: PBMCs, obtained after 24 months of ibrutinib treatment.

DNA for the CDR3: TGTGCCAGCTCAGGAGTTGATTCGGGAGGCTACACCTTC. Translated: CASSGVDSGGYTF. This chain joins TRBV18 and TRBJ1-2; D remains unclear. CDR1 is KGHSH, CDR2 LQKENI, per germline. The V and J ends lost 5 bases and 8 bases respectively, with 15 bases between them. This CDR3 contains 13 residues.